Listed below are T cell receptor beta chains from one sample, sequenced in a study of T cells in Graves' hyperthyroidism and ophthalmopathy. TCRdb re-called the multiplex PCR reads with MiXCR, one entry per CDR3 protein. The repertoire consists of about 540,000 distinct CDR3 sequences, with about 43% occurring once and the leading ten covering approximately 7.5%. Sequencing was performed on peripheral blood or thyroid tissue (not recorded which). All receptors come from a woman under 30 with Graves' hyperthyroidism. Both conserved end residues are part of each CDR3. A D gene is named only where the DNA matches it firmly. Clone size, where shown, is once, few, many, or a class for clones that have expanded.

TRBJ2-7 | TRBD2 | TRBV9 | many | TGTGCCAGCAGCGTAGGACTAGCGAGCTCCTACGAGCAGTACTTC | CASSVGLASSYEQYF
TRBJ2-5 | . | TRBV15 | many | TGTGCCACCAGCAGGGGGGCTTTCCAAGAGACCCAGTACTTC | CATSRGAFQETQYF
TRBJ1-6 | . | TRBV27 | few | TGTGCCAGCAGTTTAAGTCGTGTGATTAATTCACCCCTCCACTTT | CASSLSRVINSPLHF
TRBJ2-7 | . | TRBV7-2 | . | TGTGCCAGCAGTCCGACGGGGGAGCAGTACTTC | CASSPTGEQYF
TRBJ2-1 | . | TRBV15 | . | TGTGCCACCAGCAGAGTGGGGGGTCACTCCTACAATGAGCAGTTCTTC | CATSRVGGHSYNEQFF
TRBJ2-5 | TRBD1 | TRBV7-7 | . | TGTGCCAGCAGCTCTACCGGGACAGCTCAAGAGACCCAGTACTTC | CASSSTGTAQETQYF
TRBJ1-1 | . | TRBV12-5 | many | TGTGCTAGTGCCTTGGGTGGTCTCACTGAAGCTTTCTTT | CASALGGLTEAFF
TRBJ1-1 | . | TRBV2 | many | TGTGCCAGCAGTGAGCCCAAAGGGGCGGACCCTGAAGCTTTCTTT | CASSEPKGADPEAFF
TRBJ1-4 | TRBD1 | TRBV15 | many | TGTGCCACCAGCAGGGACAGGGGAAGTGAAAAACTGTTTTTT | CATSRDRGSEKLFF
TRBJ2-2 | . | TRBV7-9 | . | TGTGCCAGCAGCTTAACGGGAGAGACAGAGCTGTTTTTT | CASSLTGETELFF
TRBJ2-3 | TRBD2 | TRBV7-2 | . | TGTGCCAGCAGCTTCGGACTAGCGGGAGGTAGCACAGATACGCAGTATTTT | CASSFGLAGGSTDTQYF
TRBJ2-2 | . | TRBV6-1 | . | TGTGCCAGCCGGGAGAGGGGGCGGGAGATCACCGGGGAGCCGTTTTTT | CASRERGREITGEPFF
TRBJ1-1 | . | TRBV19 | . | TGTGCCAGTAGTAGGGGACGGTCGAACACTGAAGCTTTCTTT | CASSRGRSNTEAFF
TRBJ2-7 | TRBD2 | TRBV29-1 | many | TGCAGCGGAAGGTGGTCTAGCGGGAACGAGCAGTACTTC | CSGRWSSGNEQYF
TRBJ2-6 | TRBD2 | TRBV12-3/TRBV12-4 | . | TGTGCCAGCAGTTGGACTAGCGGGGTTAACGTCCTGACTTTC | CASSWTSGVNVLTF
TRBJ1-1 | . | TRBV7-9 | many | TGTGCCAGCAGCTTAGTGGGGGCGCGGGGAACTGAAGCTTTCTTT | CASSLVGARGTEAFF
TRBJ2-3 | . | TRBV5-4 | . | TGTGCCAGCAGCTTAAGAGCGGATACCACAGATACGCAGTATTTT | CASSLRADTTDTQYF
TRBJ1-3 | . | TRBV19 | many | TGTGCCCTTGAGGTGGGGCCCCCTGGAAACACCATATATTTT | CALEVGPPGNTIYF
TRBJ2-5 | TRBD2 | TRBV12-3/TRBV12-4 | many | TGTGCCAGCAGTTCAATCGGACTAGGTACACTCCAAGAGACCCAGTACTTC | CASSSIGLGTLQETQYF
TRBJ1-3 | . | TRBV20-1 | . | TGCAGTGCTAGAGGGCCGACGAGCTCTGGAAACACCATATATTTT | CSARGPTSSGNTIYF
TRBJ2-1 | TRBD2 | TRBV5-1 | . | TGTGCCAGCAGCCCGAGGAGTAGCGGGAGCAGGTACAATGAGCAGTTCTTC | CASSPRSSGSRYNEQFF
TRBJ1-3 | . | TRBV18 | . | TGTGCCAGCTCACCTAATAAAGGAAACACCATATATTTT | CASSPNKGNTIYF
TRBJ2-3 | . | TRBV15 | few | TGTGCCACCAGCAGAGATGGGAGACGGTTAGATACGCAGTATTTT | CATSRDGRRLDTQYF
TRBJ2-7 | TRBD1 | TRBV7-9 | many | TGTGCCAGCAGCTCCCCGGACAGGGGGCGCAGGGAGCAGTACTTC | CASSSPDRGRREQYF
TRBJ2-7 | . | TRBV12-3/TRBV12-4 | many | TGTGCCAGCAGCTTGCTCGAGTTGGGGGCGATCTACGAGCAGTACTTC | CASSLLELGAIYEQYF
TRBJ2-7 | TRBD2 | TRBV29-1 | . | TGCAGCCACCTCACGGGGAGGGGAGGAGAGCAGTACTTC | CSHLTGRGGEQYF
TRBJ1-5 | . | TRBV5-8 | many | TGTGCCAGCAGCTTGAGGGGCAGGGTGGATCAGCCCCAGCATTTT | CASSLRGRVDQPQHF
TRBJ2-5 | TRBD1 | TRBV7-6 | many | TGTGCCAGCAGCTTAGGGACAGGGGAAGAGACCCAGTACTTC | CASSLGTGEETQYF
TRBJ2-7 | TRBD2 | TRBV9 | many | TGTGCCAGCAGCGTAAGCGGAGCGGGAAGCTCCTACGAGCAGTACTTC | CASSVSGAGSSYEQYF
TRBJ2-7 | . | TRBV4-1 | many | TGCGCCAGCAGCATTTCCGGGACTCCCAGGGTCGAGCAGTACTTC | CASSISGTPRVEQYF
TRBJ1-5 | . | TRBV2 | . | TGTGCCAGCAGCCCTGGGGAAGAGACCCAGCATTTT | CASSPGEETQHF
TRBJ2-7 | . | TRBV4-1 | many | TGCGCCAGCAGCCACGTTTGGGACCTCACGAAAGGCGAGCAGTACTTC | CASSHVWDLTKGEQYF
TRBJ2-1 | . | TRBV5-1 | once | TGCGCCAGCAACTTGGACTACAATGAGCAGTTCTTC | CASNLDYNEQFF
TRBJ1-1 | TRBD1 | TRBV2 | . | TGTGCCAGCGGTGAAACAGGGGTCGGGATGAACACTGAAGCTTTCTTT | CASGETGVGMNTEAFF
TRBJ1-2 | . | TRBV6-9 | many | TGTGCCAGCAGCCCCTCGATTGGGGGCATCTATGGCTACACCTTC | CASSPSIGGIYGYTF
TRBJ2-5 | TRBD1 | TRBV20-1 | once | TGCAGTGCTAACCGGGACAGTCTTGCCGAGACCCAGTACTTC | CSANRDSLAETQYF
TRBJ2-6 | TRBD2 | TRBV15 | . | TGTGCCACCAAGTTCGGTGGGAGGGCGAACGTCCTGACTTTC | CATKFGGRANVLTF
TRBJ1-4 | . | TRBV10-3 | . | TGTGCCATCAGTGAGCGGGCAGCAACTAGTGAAAAACTGTTTTTT | CAISERAATSEKLFF
TRBJ1-1 | . | TRBV29-1 | many | TGCAGCGTTACGACTGAGGGGGGGGTAGTGACTGAAGCTTTCTTT | CSVTTEGGVVTEAFF
TRBJ2-7 | . | TRBV2 | few | TGTGCCAGCAGGGAACCGACAGGTTACTCCTACGAGCAGTACTTC | CASREPTGYSYEQYF
TRBJ2-7 | . | TRBV5-6 | many | TGTGCCAGCAGCCCCGATACGGAGGACGAGCAGTACTTC | CASSPDTEDEQYF
TRBJ2-3 | TRBD1 | TRBV19 | . | TGTGCCAGTAGCGCAAGGGACAGACCCACAGATACGCAGTATTTT | CASSARDRPTDTQYF
TRBJ1-2 | TRBD1 | TRBV19 | once | TGTGCCAGTATTAGACAGGGGGCAAACTATGGCTACACCTTC | CASIRQGANYGYTF
TRBJ2-2 | TRBD1 | TRBV6-4 | . | TGTGCCAGCAGTGAGTCCGGGACAGGGAGAGCCGGGGAGCTGTTTTTT | CASSESGTGRAGELFF